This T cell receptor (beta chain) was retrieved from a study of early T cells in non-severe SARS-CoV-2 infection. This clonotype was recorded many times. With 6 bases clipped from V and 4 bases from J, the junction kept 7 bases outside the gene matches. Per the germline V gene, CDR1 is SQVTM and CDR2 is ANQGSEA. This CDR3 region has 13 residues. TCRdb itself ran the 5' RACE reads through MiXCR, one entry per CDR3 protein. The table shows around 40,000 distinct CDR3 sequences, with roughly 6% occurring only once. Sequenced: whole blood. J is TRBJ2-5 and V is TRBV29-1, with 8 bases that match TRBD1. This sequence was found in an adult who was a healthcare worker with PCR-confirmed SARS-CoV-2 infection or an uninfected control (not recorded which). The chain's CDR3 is CSVAGQVGETQYF. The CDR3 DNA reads TGCAGCGTCGCGGGACAGGTCGGAGAGACCCAGTACTTC.